Below are 2 T cell receptor beta chains sequenced from a single sample in a study of identifying expanded T cells in peripheral blood. The table came from immunoSEQ multiplex PCR; TCRdb's copy has only in-frame clones and leaves some out. The table includes tens of thousands of clones, approximately 89% detected once. Material for sequencing was blood. The source is a person aged 18 to 70 in good health.

The chain links TRBV7-9 to TRBJ1-1; D is unclear. The germline V and J ends were trimmed by 3 bases and 2 bases, with 16 bases remaining between them. This CDR3 has 16 residues. Germline CDR1 SEHNR, CDR2 FQNEAQ (reference sequence). CDR3 sequence (DNA): TGTGCCAGCAGCTTTTCCCCCCTTGGCAGTAACACTGAAGCTTTCTTT. Translation: CASSFSPLGSNTEAFF.

This clone is medium-sized by share. J is TRBJ2-5 and V is TRBV4-2; 8 positions match TRBD2. With 0 bases clipped from V and 1 base from J, the junction kept 1 base outside the gene matches. Looked up from germline, CDR1 is LGHNA and CDR2 is YNFKEQ. The length of the CDR3 is 15 residues. The CDR3 DNA follows: TGTGCCAGCAGCCAAGACCGGGAGGGCCAAGAGACCCAGTACTTC. This encodes CASSQDREGQETQYF.